This TCR beta chain was identified in a study of T cells after yellow fever vaccination. TCRdb analysed the 5' RACE reads with MiXCR anew, one entry per CDR3 protein. The table includes hundreds of thousands of distinct CDR3 sequences, around 12% detected once. Per the germline V gene, CDR1 is MNHEY and CDR2 is SVGAGI. The CDR3 runs 13 residues. Trimming pared 4 bases from V and 9 bases from J, leaving 16 bases between. This sequence was found in a man aged 25-40 years who received the YFV17D yellow fever vaccine. This specimen was PBMCs, taken on the day of the yellow fever booster vaccination. This chain joins TRBV6-5 and TRBJ2-7, with D unresolved. The DNA for the CDR3 is TGTGCCAGCAGTTCACACAGCGCCCTAGTGCAGTACTTC. Translation gives CASSSHSALVQYF.